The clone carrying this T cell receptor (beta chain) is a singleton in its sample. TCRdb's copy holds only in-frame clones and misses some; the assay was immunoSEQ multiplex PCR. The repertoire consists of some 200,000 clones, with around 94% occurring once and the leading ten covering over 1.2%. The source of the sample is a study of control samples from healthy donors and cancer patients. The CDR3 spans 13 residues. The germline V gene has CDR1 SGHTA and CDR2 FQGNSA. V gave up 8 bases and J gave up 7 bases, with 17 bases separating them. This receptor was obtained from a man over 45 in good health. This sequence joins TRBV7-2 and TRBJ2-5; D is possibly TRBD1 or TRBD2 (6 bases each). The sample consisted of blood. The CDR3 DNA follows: TGTGCCAGCGGGGGGACAAGGGGAGGGACCCAGTACTTC. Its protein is CASGGTRGGTQYF.